This T cell receptor (beta chain) was sequenced during a study of T cells in Graves' hyperthyroidism and ophthalmopathy. The CDR3 consists of 17 residues. Losses at the gene ends were 4 bases for V and 0 bases for J; bases not matched to a gene: 8. CDR1 is SGHDT, CDR2 YYEEEE, per germline. Hyperthyroidism was newly diagnosed in patients aged 18 to 65 (duration under 2 months). When hyperthyroidism was first diagnosed, the blood sample was taken, preceding any ophthalmopathy symptoms. This clonotype showed up many times. TCR beta CDR3 regions were amplified from RNA. HTBI primers were employed in a first-round RT-PCR of the TCR CDR3. Using its own MiXCR run on the multiplex PCR reads, TCRdb lists one record per CDR3 protein. The sample shows hundreds of thousands of distinct CDR3 sequences, 11% to 15% of them seen only once.

Sequenced: blood. This TCR came from a woman under 40 with Graves' hyperthyroidism that later progressed to Graves' ophthalmopathy. The gene calls are TRBV5-6 and TRBJ1-1; TRBD1 matches 11 bases. CDR3 in amino acids: CASSPKRTGGMNTEAFF. The CDR3 DNA reads as TGTGCCAGCAGCCCAAAGAGGACAGGGGGCATGAACACTGAAGCTTTCTTT.